This T cell receptor beta chain was captured in a study of tumor-infiltrating lymphocytes in primary liver carcinoma. This clonotype appeared a few times. The CDR3 length is 15 residues. The germline V and J ends were trimmed by 0 bases and 1 base, with 10 bases remaining between them. Germline assignment: CDR1 LGHNA and CDR2 YNFKEQ. Germline DNA was also extracted, and blood RNA derived from unsorted whole blood. Starting material of 500 ng total RNA yielded TCR beta cDNA via a constant-region primer. Each TCR beta library was derived from three nested multiplex PCR rounds that employed slightly modified ARM-PCR. Two initial PCR rounds of around 10 cycles each paired TRBV1-TRBV30 forward primers with a C-beta reverse primer. Via MiXCR, TCRdb re-called the multiplex PCR reads, giving one row per CDR3 protein. The sample carries some 180,000 distinct CDR3 sequences, about 60% recorded once.

This clonotype was obtained from a man aged 40-55 years with primary liver carcinoma and hepatitis B virus infection. This sequence joins TRBV4-2 and TRBJ2-7, with D uncertain. Sequencing was carried out using peripheral blood. CDR3 in amino acids: CASSQDVISSYEQYF. The CDR3 DNA reads TGTGCCAGCAGCCAAGACGTAATCTCATCCTACGAGCAGTACTTC.